This T cell receptor beta chain stems from a study of T cells in Graves' hyperthyroidism and ophthalmopathy. This clonotype was observed a few times. Its specificity is not known. The CDR3 is 14 residues long. Germline CDR1 and CDR2: DFQATT and SNEGSKA (reference sequence). Trimming removed 3 bases from V and 4 bases from J, with 16 bases in between. Study-level points and caveats: In simple terms, a model built on 13 V-J features told ophthalmopathy apart from stable hyperthyroidism. Most expanded thyroid clonotypes above 0.001 recurred in blood.

There were TCR beta CDR3 regions amplified from RNA transcripts. HTBI primers were employed in a first-round RT-PCR of the TCR CDR3. One entry per CDR3 protein, called by TCRdb with MiXCR from the multiplex PCR reads. The table has a few hundred thousand distinct CDR3 sequences, roughly 25% seen once. Sample: blood. The chain uses TRBV20-1 and TRBJ2-7; possible D gene TRBD1, 6 bases. The sequence came from a man in his fifties with Graves' hyperthyroidism. The CDR3 is CSARGADRLYEQYF. The CDR3 DNA sequence: TGCAGTGCTAGGGGCGCGGACAGACTTTACGAGCAGTACTTC.